This T cell receptor beta chain is from a study of blood T cell repertoires in COVID-19. Looking at the study overall: Samples of COVID-19 (acute and convalescent) were obtained from the United States, Italy and Spain. T cells, B-cell-depleted T cells, or PBMCs supplied cDNA or gDNA.

This CDR3 comprises 13 residues. In germline, CDR1 is MNHEY, CDR2 SVGAGI. V was clipped by 6 bases and J by 7 bases, with 15 bases between them. The assay was immunoSEQ multiplex PCR, and TCRdb's table has in-frame clones only and misses some. The sample yields about 300,000 clones, roughly 80% seen once. Specimen: peripheral blood. The TCR sequence derives from a human donor with COVID-19, enrolled during active disease. The donor label of this sample is uncertain. The V call is TRBV6-5, the J call TRBJ1-1; a weak D match, TRBD1 (5 bases). CDR3 sequence (DNA): TGTGCCAGCAGCCGGGGGTCTCAGGATGAAGCTTTCTTT. Translated: CASSRGSQDEAFF.